What follows are 2 T cell receptor beta chains derived from one specimen sequenced in a study of blood T cell repertoires in COVID-19. The data were produced by immunoSEQ multiplex PCR, yet TCRdb's version contains in-frame clones alone and is incomplete. The sample contains around 130,000 clones, around 87% of which appear only once. The sequencing input was peripheral blood. These receptors came from a woman aged 55-70 years with acute or convalescent COVID-19.

The gene calls are TRBV30 and TRBJ2-7; TRBD1 matches 8 bases. The CDR3 is made up of 12 amino acids. After removal of 7 bases from V and 0 bases from J, the junction contained 2 bases not matched to a gene. Germline CDR1 reads GTSNPN; CDR2 reads SVGIG (reference sequence). The chain's CDR3 is CASTGVSYEQYF. The CDR3 nucleotides are TGTGCCTCGACAGGGGTCTCCTACGAGCAGTACTTC.

The chain carries TRBV5-1 and TRBJ2-1, with TRBD2 identical over 9 bases. With 3 bases clipped from V and 5 bases from J, the junction kept 15 bases outside the gene matches. This CDR3 is built from 18 residues. Germline-derived CDR1 and CDR2 are SGHRS and YFSETQ. The CDR3 is CASSSVPGLAGGDNEQFF. As DNA, the CDR3 is TGCGCCAGCAGCTCCGTCCCGGGACTAGCCGGAGGGGACAATGAGCAGTTCTTC.